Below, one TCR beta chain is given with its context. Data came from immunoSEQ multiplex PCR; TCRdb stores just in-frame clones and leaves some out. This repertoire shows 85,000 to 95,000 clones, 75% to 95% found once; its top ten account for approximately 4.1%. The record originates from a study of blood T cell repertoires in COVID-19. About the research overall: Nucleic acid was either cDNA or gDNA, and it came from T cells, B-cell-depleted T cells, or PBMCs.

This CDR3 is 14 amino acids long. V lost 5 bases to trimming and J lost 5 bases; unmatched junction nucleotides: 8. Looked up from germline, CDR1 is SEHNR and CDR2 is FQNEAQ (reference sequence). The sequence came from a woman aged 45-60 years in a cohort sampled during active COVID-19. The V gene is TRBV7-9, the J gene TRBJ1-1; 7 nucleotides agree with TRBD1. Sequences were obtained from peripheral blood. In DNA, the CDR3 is TGTGCCAGCAGCGATAACGACAGGGTTACTGAAGCTTTCTTT. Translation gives CASSDNDRVTEAFF.